The rows below give T cell receptor beta chains drawn from one sample of a study of immune heterogeneity within non-small cell lung tumors. One entry per CDR3 protein results from TCRdb running MiXCR on the multiplex PCR reads. This table holds around 23,000 distinct CDR3 sequences, 25% to 30% found once. Input material: lung tumor tissue. The source of these receptors is a man aged 35-49 years with non-small cell lung cancer. Each CDR3 is given with its conserved first and last residue. D genes are given only for firm matches. Size values are once, few and many counts, or a class for expanded clones, and some rows have none.

V gene,J gene,D gene,clone size,CDR3 protein,CDR3 DNA
TRBV9,TRBJ2-5,.,.,CASSEGTAGTQYF,TGTGCCAGCAGCGAAGGGACAGCGGGGACCCAGTACTTC
TRBV13,TRBJ2-1,TRBD2,.,CASALAGEWGSYNEQFF,TGTGCCAGCGCTCTAGCGGGAGAGTGGGGCTCCTACAATGAGCAGTTCTTC
TRBV5-6,TRBJ1-5,.,many,CASSLLGLDHQPQHF,TGTGCCAGCAGCTTGCTCGGCCTAGACCATCAGCCCCAGCATTTT
TRBV20-1,TRBJ2-2,TRBD1,.,CSARRTGTGANTGELFF,TGCAGTGCTAGACGCACCGGGACAGGGGCGAACACCGGGGAGCTGTTTTTT
TRBV6-1,TRBJ1-2,.,many,CASSRGQSYGYTF,TGTGCCAGCAGTCGAGGACAGTCCTATGGCTACACCTTC
TRBV30,TRBJ2-3,TRBD2,few,CAWSASAGGTDTQYF,TGTGCCTGGAGTGCCTCAGCGGGAGGGACAGATACGCAGTATTTT
TRBV27,TRBJ1-1,TRBD1,many,CASSTSRDRGGNTEAFF,TGTGCCAGCAGCACCTCCCGGGACAGGGGAGGTAACACTGAAGCTTTCTTT
TRBV6-5,TRBJ1-6,.,many,CASSYSSQRLSPLHF,TGTGCCAGCAGTTACTCGAGTCAGAGGTTGTCACCCCTCCACTTT
TRBV6-1,TRBJ2-2,.,.,CASRRTGELFF,TGTGCCAGCAGGAGGACCGGGGAGCTGTTTTTT
TRBV12-3/TRBV12-4,TRBJ2-2,.,many,CASSLARYTGELFF,TGTGCCAGCAGTTTAGCCCGATACACCGGGGAGCTGTTTTTT
TRBV6-1,TRBJ2-1,.,medium-sized,CASSELGGGGVYEQFF,TGTGCCAGCAGTGAATTAGGCGGCGGTGGGGTCTATGAGCAGTTCTTC
TRBV11-2,TRBJ2-4,.,.,CASSSSRGNIQYF,TGTGCCAGCAGCTCATCGAGGGGGAACATTCAGTACTTC
TRBV12-3/TRBV12-4,TRBJ2-1,TRBD2,medium-sized,CASSPVAGRYNEQFF,TGTGCCAGCAGTCCTGTAGCGGGACGCTACAATGAGCAGTTCTTC
TRBV5-1,TRBJ2-1,TRBD2,.,CASSLPTSGRRNEQFF,TGCGCCAGCAGCTTGCCTACTAGCGGGAGGCGGAATGAGCAGTTCTTC
TRBV5-4,TRBJ2-7,.,.,CASSLGLGRGEQYF,TGTGCCAGCAGCTTGGGACTGGGACGAGGCGAGCAGTACTTC
TRBV9,TRBJ2-2,.,few,CASSGQNTGELFF,TGTGCCAGCAGCGGTCAGAACACCGGGGAGCTGTTTTTT
TRBV12-3/TRBV12-4,TRBJ2-7,.,many,CASSFSEGGYEQYF,TGTGCCAGCAGTTTCTCCGAGGGAGGCTACGAGCAGTACTTC
TRBV19,TRBJ1-3,TRBD1,medium-sized,CASRGVPGNTIYF,TGTGCCAGCAGGGGGGTCCCTGGAAACACCATATATTTT
TRBV20-1,TRBJ2-1,.,many,CSATSGTDYNEQFF,TGCAGTGCTACCAGCGGTACCGACTACAATGAGCAGTTCTTC
TRBV7-9,TRBJ1-5,.,few,CASSLGAHQPQHF,TGTGCCAGCAGCTTAGGAGCCCATCAGCCCCAGCATTTT
TRBV6-1,TRBJ2-5,.,.,CASSEGSMETQYF,TGTGCCAGCAGTGAAGGGTCCATGGAGACCCAGTACTTC
TRBV6-2/TRBV6-3,TRBJ2-3,.,few,CASGGSATPSFTDTQYF,TGTGCCAGCGGGGGGAGCGCGACGCCATCCTTCACAGATACGCAGTATTTT
TRBV6-5,TRBJ2-5,TRBD1,.,CASSYRGMRGLQTQYF,TGTGCCAGCAGTTATAGGGGAATGAGGGGGCTACAGACCCAGTACTTC
TRBV5-6,TRBJ2-3,TRBD1,many,CASSKTGADTQYF,TGTGCCAGCAGCAAAACAGGGGCAGATACGCAGTATTTT
TRBV5-1,TRBJ2-2,TRBD1,.,CASRGTGGNTGELFF,TGCGCCAGCAGGGGGACAGGGGGCAACACCGGGGAGCTGTTTTTT
TRBV19,TRBJ2-1,TRBD2,.,CASSMVAGISGSTRNEQFF,TGTGCCAGTAGTATGGTGGCAGGAATTAGCGGGAGTACCAGGAATGAGCAGTTCTTC